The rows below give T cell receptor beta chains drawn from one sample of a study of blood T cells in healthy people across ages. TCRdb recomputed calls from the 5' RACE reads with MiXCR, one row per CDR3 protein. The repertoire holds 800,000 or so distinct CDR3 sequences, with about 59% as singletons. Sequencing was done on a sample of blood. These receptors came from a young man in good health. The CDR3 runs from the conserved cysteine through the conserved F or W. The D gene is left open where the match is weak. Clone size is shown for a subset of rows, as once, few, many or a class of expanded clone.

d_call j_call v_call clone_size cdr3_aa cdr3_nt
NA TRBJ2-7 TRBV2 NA CASSGAHGGYEQYF TGTGCCAGCAGTGGGGCCCACGGGGGCTACGAGCAGTACTTC
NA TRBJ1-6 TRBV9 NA CASSVARGGSPLHF TGTGCCAGCAGCGTAGCGAGGGGCGGTTCACCCCTCCACTTT
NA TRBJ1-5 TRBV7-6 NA CASSPGVGDHQPQHF TGTGCCAGCAGCCCCGGGGTAGGGGACCATCAGCCCCAGCATTTT
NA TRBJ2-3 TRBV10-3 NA CAIGSGTPDTQYF TGTGCCATCGGGTCCGGGACTCCAGATACGCAGTATTTT
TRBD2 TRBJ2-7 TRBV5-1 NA CASSLVGGNNEQYF TGCGCCAGCAGCTTGGTGGGGGGGAACAATGAGCAGTACTTC
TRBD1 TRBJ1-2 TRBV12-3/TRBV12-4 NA CTSSLGTGVYGYTF TGTACCAGCAGTTTGGGGACAGGGGTTTATGGCTACACCTTC
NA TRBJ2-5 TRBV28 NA CASSSQIAETQYF TGTGCCAGCAGTTCACAAATAGCAGAGACCCAGTACTTC
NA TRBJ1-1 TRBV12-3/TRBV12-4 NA CASSLGQRNTEAFF TGTGCCAGCAGTTTAGGACAGAGGAACACTGAAGCTTTCTTT
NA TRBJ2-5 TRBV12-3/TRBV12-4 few CATTGGAETQYF TGTGCCACGACCGGGGGAGCGGAGACCCAGTACTTC
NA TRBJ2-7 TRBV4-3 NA CASSQGIGSSYEQYF TGCGCCAGCAGCCAAGGGATAGGGAGCTCCTACGAGCAGTACTTC
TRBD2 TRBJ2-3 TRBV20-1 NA CSARDLSASGKDLSSTDTQYF TGCAGTGCTAGAGATCTCTCGGCTAGCGGGAAGGATCTCTCAAGCACAGATACGCAGTATTTT
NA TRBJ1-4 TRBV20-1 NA CSARDLRGWKSNEKLFF TGCAGTGCTAGAGATTTAAGGGGTTGGAAGAGTAATGAAAAACTGTTTTTT
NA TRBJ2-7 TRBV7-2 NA CASRGGGTWEQYF TGTGCCAGCAGAGGTGGGGGTACTTGGGAGCAGTACTTC
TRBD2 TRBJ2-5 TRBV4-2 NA CASSQTIAGVQETQYF TGTGCCAGCAGCCAAACAATAGCGGGGGTGCAAGAGACCCAGTACTTC
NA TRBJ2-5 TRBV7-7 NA CASSLDIRRTQYF TGTGCTAGCAGCCTGGACATCCGAAGGACCCAGTACTTC
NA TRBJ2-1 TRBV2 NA CAGSAGPTIDINEQFF TGTGCCGGCAGTGCAGGCCCTACCATTGACATCAATGAGCAGTTCTTC
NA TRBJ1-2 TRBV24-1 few CATSEYAPGTPQHYGYTF TGTGCCACCAGTGAATACGCCCCCGGGACCCCGCAACACTATGGCTACACCTTC
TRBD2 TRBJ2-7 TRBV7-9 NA CASSRGLAGVSYEQYF TGTGCCAGCAGCCGGGGACTAGCGGGTGTCTCCTACGAGCAGTACTTC
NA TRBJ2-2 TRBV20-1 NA CSARDRTDTGELFF TGCAGTGCTAGAGATCGAACAGACACCGGGGAGCTGTTTTTT
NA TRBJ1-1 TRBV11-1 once CASIAPMNTEAFF TGTGCCAGCATCGCTCCTATGAACACTGAAGCTTTCTTT
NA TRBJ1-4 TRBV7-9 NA CASSFGTSNEKLFF TGTGCCAGCAGCTTTGGCACCTCTAATGAAAAACTGTTTTTT
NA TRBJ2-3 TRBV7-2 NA CASSPRRGNTQYF TGTGCCAGCAGCCCAAGGAGGGGGAATACGCAGTATTTT
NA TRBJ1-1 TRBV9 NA CASSGSRGGVAFF TGTGCCAGCAGCGGATCACGTGGAGGGGTAGCTTTCTTT
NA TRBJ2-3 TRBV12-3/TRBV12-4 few CASSPWGPSTDTQYF TGTGCCAGCAGCCCCTGGGGGCCAAGCACAGATACGCAGTATTTT
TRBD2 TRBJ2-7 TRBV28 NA CASRRTSGRGNYEQYF TGTGCCAGCAGGCGGACTAGCGGGAGGGGTAACTACGAGCAGTACTTC
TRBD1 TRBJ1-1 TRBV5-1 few CASSSTGVPSHTEAFF TGCGCCAGCAGCTCGACAGGGGTTCCTTCTCACACTGAAGCTTTCTTT
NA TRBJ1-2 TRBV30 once CAWSPPPGYTF TGTGCCTGGAGTCCCCCCCCCGGCTACACCTTC
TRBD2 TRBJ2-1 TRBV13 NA CASSLDPTSGAYNEQFF TGTGCCAGCAGCTTAGACCCGACTAGCGGGGCCTACAATGAGCAGTTCTTC